The 3 T cell receptor beta chains given below trace back to one sample, sequenced in a study of cytomegalovirus exposure and HLA in healthy donors (dated by TCRdb to the late 2010s). The library was produced with the immunoSEQ multiplex PCR assay. The multiplex PCR relied on a mix of 60 forward primers for TCR Vbeta segments and 13 reverse primers for TCR Jbeta segments. Not all clones reach the TCRdb copy of this immuneACCESS table, which keeps in-frame sequences only. Checked studies attribute under half of the gap to unresolved V genes and leave the rest unexplained. A total of 200,000 or so clones appear in this sample, 65% to 85% of them only once. The ten largest clones represent about 6% of the sample. The sample taken for sequencing was PBMCs. These receptor sequences come from a woman aged 25 to 39 in good health and CMV-seropositive.

The rearrangement links TRBV7-2 to TRBJ1-3; no firm D call. The V and J ends lost 0 bases and 0 bases respectively, with 9 bases between them. The germline gives CDR1 SGHTA, CDR2 FQGNSA. The CDR3 extends over 16 amino acids. The CDR3 nucleotides are TGTGCCAGCAGCTTAGCGAGGCAGCACTCTGGAAACACCATATATTTT. Amino acid sequence: CASSLARQHSGNTIYF.

This clone was seen once. The chain has TRBV7-9 and TRBJ2-1, with TRBD2 as a possible D gene (7 bases). The germline V gene encodes CDR1 SEHNR and CDR2 FQNEAQ (reference sequence). Trimming removed 5 bases from V and 8 bases from J, with 16 bases in between. The CDR3 spans 14 residues. Here the CDR3 DNA reads TGTGCCAGCAGCCTCCGACTAGGGGGGGATGAGCAGTTCTTC. Translating gives CASSLRLGGDEQFF.

The chain couples TRBV15 to TRBJ2-5; D is perhaps TRBD2 (5 bases). Germline V gene sequence: CDR1 LNHNV, CDR2 YYDKDF (reference sequence). The CDR3 length is 18 residues. V was pared by 0 bases and J by 1 base, with 18 bases between. CDR3 sequence reads: CATSRDLGVEVSQETQYF. The CDR3 DNA follows: TGTGCCACCAGCAGAGATCTCGGGGTTGAGGTATCCCAAGAGACCCAGTACTTC.